Shown below are 31 T cell receptor beta chains from a single sample sequenced in a study of shared clonotypes between healthy human individuals. The protocol was immunoSEQ multiplex PCR, while the TCRdb copy is restricted to in-frame clones and leaves out a portion. Here the sample spans 450,000 to 500,000 clones, 70% to 85% being singletons. Sequencing was carried out using PBMCs. These receptors came from a middle-aged woman in good health. Some clones in this sample may be carry-over from other donors' samples.

The chain is built from TRBV28 and TRBJ1-1; TRBD1 agrees at 9 bases. Losses at the gene ends were 4 bases for V and 1 base for J; bases not matched to a gene: 7. Germline CDR1 MDHEN, CDR2 SYDVKM. This CDR3 is 16 amino acids long. CDR3 loop: CASSSRGQGRNTEAFF. As DNA, the CDR3 is TGTGCCAGCAGTTCTCGGGGACAGGGCAGGAACACTGAAGCTTTCTTT.

The chain is built from TRBV28 and TRBJ2-3; possible D gene TRBD1, 6 bases. Trimming pared 2 bases from V and 7 bases from J, leaving 7 bases between. Germline-derived CDR1 and CDR2 are MDHEN and SYDVKM. The CDR3 covers 12 residues. The CDR3 region is CASSLGQHTQYF. The CDR3 bases are TGTGCCAGCAGTTTAGGACAGCATACGCAGTATTTT. Based on the CDR3 plus reference TRBV28 and TRBJ2-3, the full variable domain is DVKVTQSSRYLVKRTGEKVFLECVQDMDHENMFWYRQDPGLGLRLIYFSYDVKMKEKGDIPEGYSVSREKKERFSLILESASTNQTSMYLCASSLGQHTQYFGPGTRLTVL.

This clone was seen a single time. V is TRBV6-5 and J is TRBJ2-5; D call uncertain. The germline V gene has CDR1 MNHEY and CDR2 SVGAGI. This CDR3 has 12 amino acids. V was trimmed by 8 bases and J by 5 bases, leaving 12 bases between them. This CDR3 reads CASGLGGETQYF. The CDR3 DNA is TGTGCCAGCGGGTTGGGCGGCGAGACCCAGTACTTC.

The DNA of the CDR3 is TGCGCCAGCAGCTTGGCCGGGACTAGCGGGGGGGAAGGCTACGAGCAGTACTTC. It specifies CASSLAGTSGGEGYEQYF. This chain links TRBV5-1 with TRBJ2-7, with 16 bases lining up with TRBD2. With 0 bases clipped from V and 3 bases from J, the junction kept 6 bases outside the gene matches. The CDR3 has 18 amino acids. The germline V gene has CDR1 SGHRS and CDR2 YFSETQ.

J is TRBJ1-4 and V is TRBV30, with 9 bases lining up with TRBD1. The CDR3 has 12 amino acids. Germline CDR1 reads GTSNPN; CDR2 reads SVGIG (reference sequence). With V trimmed by 7 bases and J by 5 bases, 2 bases remained unmatched. The CDR3 spells CASGQGNEKLFF. The CDR3 DNA reads TGTGCCTCGGGACAGGGCAATGAAAAACTGTTTTTT.

The chain has TRBV5-1 and TRBJ2-2; 12 bases match TRBD1. This CDR3 has 16 amino acids. V lost 3 bases and J lost 7; bases outside the gene matches: 7. Germline lookup yields CDR1 SGHRS and CDR2 YFSETQ. The DNA for the CDR3 is TGCGCCAGCAGCTCGCCGGGACAGGGGGCTGGCGGGGAGCTGTTTTTT. This encodes CASSSPGQGAGGELFF. Filled out from reference TRBV5-1 and TRBJ2-2, the complete variable domain reads KAGVTQTPRYLIKTRGQQVTLSCSPISGHRSVSWYQQTPGQGLQFLFEYFSETQRNKGNFPGRFSGRQFSNSRSEMNVSTLELGDSALYLCASSSPGQGAGGELFFGEGSRLTVL.

The J gene is TRBJ2-1, the V gene TRBV5-1; 7 bases align to TRBD2. The germline V gene encodes CDR1 SGHRS and CDR2 YFSETQ. The ends lost 2 bases at V and 3 bases at J; junction bases unmatched: 8. This CDR3 has 16 residues. In DNA, the CDR3 is TGCGCCAGCAGCTTATTAGAAGCGGGAAGCTACAATGAGCAGTTCTTC. It encodes CASSLLEAGSYNEQFF.

This clone was counted a single time. The same CDR3 arises from other DNA sequences in this sample as well. The genes are TRBV30 and TRBJ2-5; a possible D gene is TRBD2 (5 bases). Trimming removed 0 bases from V and 4 bases from J, with 9 bases in between. CDR3 size: 13 residues. Germline CDR1 reads GTSNPN; CDR2 reads SVGIG (reference sequence). For the CDR3, the DNA is TGTGCCTGGAGTGTACTTCGGGGAGAGACCCAGTACTTC. Translated: CAWSVLRGETQYF.

This chain links TRBV30 with TRBJ2-3; TRBD2 matches at 10 bases. J gave up 2 bases and V 3 bases, and 2 bases lay outside the gene matches. Germline V gives CDR1 GTSNPN, CDR2 SVGIG (reference sequence). The CDR3 is 14 amino acids. The CDR3 sequence is CAWRGTSDTDTQYF. CDR3 bases: TGTGCCTGGAGGGGGACTAGCGACACAGATACGCAGTATTTT.

J is TRBJ2-3 and V is TRBV10-1; D is unresolved. Trimming shortened V by 6 bases and J by 0 bases, and 10 bases separated the two germline ends. From germline, CDR1 is WNHNN and CDR2 SYGVQD (reference sequence). This CDR3 is built from 14 residues. CDR3 nucleotides: TGCGCCAGCAGCCGTTCTTATAGCACAGATACGCAGTATTTT. Residues: CASSRSYSTDTQYF.

The genes are TRBV27 and TRBJ2-1; 7 bases agree with TRBD2. This CDR3 spans 13 amino acids. Trimming at V came to 6 bases and at J to 6 bases, leaving 5 bases not matched to a gene. Germline CDR1 reads MNHEY; CDR2 reads SMNVEV (reference sequence). CDR3 DNA sequence: TGTGCCAGCAGCCGGGGGAGGGGCAATGAGCAGTTCTTC. Translated, it gives CASSRGRGNEQFF.

This chain joins TRBV30 and TRBJ1-4; 9 nucleotides line up with TRBD1. Germline CDR1 GTSNPN, CDR2 SVGIG (reference sequence). The trim removed 2 bases at V and 7 bases at J, leaving 8 bases unmatched. This CDR3 is built from 15 residues. CDR3 in DNA: TGTGCCTGGAGTACCGGGACAGGGAGTTTTGAAAAACTGTTTTTT. It is translated as CAWSTGTGSFEKLFF.

This chain joins TRBV4-3 and TRBJ2-7; no clear D. Trimming cost V 0 bases and J 5 bases, with 14 bases left between them. Germline V gene lookup returns CDR1 LGHNA and CDR2 YSLEER. The CDR3 runs 15 residues. CDR3 DNA: TGCGCCAGCAGCCAAGAACAGTTTAGTTTTAACGAGCAGTACTTC. Translated: CASSQEQFSFNEQYF.

This chain uses TRBV15 with TRBJ1-3; D not certain. Germline loops: CDR1 LNHNV, CDR2 YYDKDF (reference sequence). V shed 0 bases and J shed 0 bases, with 12 bases lying between them. The CDR3 spans 17 residues. Here the CDR3 DNA reads TGTGCCACCAGCAGAGATTTAACCACGAACTCTGGAAACACCATATATTTT. Protein sequence: CATSRDLTTNSGNTIYF.

This clone was seen once. V and J are TRBV4-1 and TRBJ1-1; no clear D gene. With 0 bases removed from V and 11 bases from J, the gap between germline ends came to 7 bases. CDR3 length: 11 amino acids. Germline V gene lookup returns CDR1 MGHRA and CDR2 YSYEKL. CDR3 sequence: CASSQDRRAFF. In nucleotides, the CDR3 is TGCGCCAGCAGCCAAGATCGGCGGGCTTTCTTT.

This clone was picked up a small number of times. The CDR3 coding sequence is TGTGCCAGCAGTTGGACAGGGAATGAAGCTTTCTTT. Translated: CASSWTGNEAFF. This sequence joins TRBV28 and TRBJ1-1; 8 positions match TRBD1. This CDR3 spans 12 amino acids. Germline V gives CDR1 MDHEN, CDR2 SYDVKM. V shed 4 bases, J shed 7 bases, and the junction held 2 bases outside the gene matches.

This sequence joins TRBV6-4 and TRBJ2-2; 8 bases align to TRBD2. CDR3 length: 16 amino acids. From germline, CDR1 is MRHNA and CDR2 SNTAGT. V lost 7 bases, J lost 5 bases, and 12 bases stayed unmatched. CDR3 sequence: CASTDTSGDGTGELFF. In DNA, the CDR3 is TGTGCCAGCACGGATACTAGCGGAGATGGGACCGGGGAGCTGTTTTTT.

This rearrangement joins TRBV4-2 to TRBJ2-3; TRBD2 might be the D (5 bases). CDR1 LGHNA and CDR2 YNFKEQ come from the germline V gene. Trimming cost V 0 bases and J 0 bases, with 19 bases left between them. The CDR3 spans 19 residues. The CDR3 sequence: CASSQDLRSDYLSTDTQYF. CDR3 bases: TGTGCCAGCAGCCAAGATTTAAGGTCTGACTACCTAAGCACAGATACGCAGTATTTT.

The V gene is TRBV19, the J gene TRBJ2-1; D unresolved. Germline CDR1 is LNHDA and CDR2 is SQIVND (reference sequence). Trimming removed 6 bases from V and 4 bases from J, with 10 bases in between. The CDR3 totals 13 residues. CDR3 bases: TGTGCCAGTAGGTCGGATAGTTACAATGAGCAGTTCTTC. It translates to CASRSDSYNEQFF.

The CDR3, as DNA: TGTGCCAGCAGCGTAGAGCTTAGCGGTTACGAGCAGTACTTC. Its translation: CASSVELSGYEQYF. The gene calls are TRBV9 and TRBJ2-7, with D perhaps TRBD2 (6 bases). CDR3 length: 14 amino acids. V lost 0 bases, J lost 4 bases, and 11 bases lay in between. Germline CDR1 and CDR2: SGDLS and YYNGEE.

This sequence joins TRBV5-1 and TRBJ2-1; a weak D match, TRBD1 (6 bases). Trimming pared 3 bases from V and 2 bases from J, leaving 9 bases between. The CDR3 totals 14 residues. In germline, CDR1 is SGHRS, CDR2 YFSETQ. DNA for the CDR3: TGCGCCAGCAGCTGGACAGCCACCTACAATGAGCAGTTCTTC. Protein product: CASSWTATYNEQFF.

The chain employs TRBV29-1 and TRBJ1-5; no clear D gene. The CDR3 totals 10 residues. From germline, CDR1 is SQVTM and CDR2 ANQGSEA. The germline V and J ends were trimmed by 7 bases and 9 bases, with 10 bases remaining between them. The CDR3 DNA sequence: TGCAGCGCCGTAAACGGGCCCCAGCATTTT. Translated: CSAVNGPQHF.

The chain couples TRBV20-1 to TRBJ1-1; no definite D call. The CDR3 totals 11 residues. The V gene's germline CDR1 is DFQATT and CDR2 SNEGSKA (reference sequence). Between the trimmed V and J ends, which lost 6 bases and 3 bases, there was a span of 8 bases. CDR3: CSAGRDTEAFF. The CDR3 bases are TGCAGTGCCGGTAGAGACACTGAAGCTTTCTTT.

This clone was detected many times. The J gene is TRBJ1-1, the V gene TRBV4-2, with D uncertain. This CDR3 is built from 14 residues. The ends were cut back, 4 bases at V and 1 base at J, with 10 bases in the middle. Germline CDR1 LGHNA, CDR2 YNFKEQ. CDR3 amino acids: CASSLNRWNTEAFF. CDR3 bases: TGTGCCAGCAGCCTTAACCGGTGGAACACTGAAGCTTTCTTT.

The chain couples TRBV5-1 to TRBJ2-1, with D perhaps matching TRBD1 or TRBD2 (6 bases each). The length of the CDR3 is 15 residues. The V gene lost 3 bases and the J gene lost 5 bases, with 15 bases spanning the gap. In germline, CDR1 is SGHRS, CDR2 YFSETQ. The CDR3 DNA follows: TGCGCCAGCAGCTCCCCTGATGGGGGGCACAATGAGCAGTTCTTC. Its protein is CASSSPDGGHNEQFF.

The chain carries TRBV16 and TRBJ1-1, with D unclear. Trimming took off 1 base at V and 4 bases at J, with 13 bases between the two ends. Germline CDR1 reads KGHSY; CDR2 reads FQNENV. The CDR3 has 15 amino acids. CDR3 sequence reads: CASSQYRSGGTEAFF. The CDR3 DNA reads as TGTGCCAGCAGCCAATACAGATCAGGCGGCACTGAAGCTTTCTTT.

This chain connects TRBV27 to TRBJ2-2; D is ambiguous. Between the trimmed V and J ends, which lost 6 bases and 13 bases, there was a span of 6 bases. Germline assignment: CDR1 MNHEY and CDR2 SMNVEV (reference sequence). The CDR3 is 9 amino acids. CDR3 in amino acids: CASRPGLFF. The CDR3 DNA is TGTGCCAGCAGGCCCGGGCTGTTTTTT.

The chain is built from TRBV15 and TRBJ2-1; 9 nucleotides match TRBD2. J was trimmed by 2 bases and V by 8 bases; bases with no gene match: 7. The germline CDR1 and CDR2 sequences are LNHNV and YYDKDF (reference sequence). The CDR3 has 15 residues. In DNA, the CDR3 is TGTGCCACCCGAAGTAGCGGGAGTCCCTACAATGAGCAGTTCTTC. It translates to CATRSSGSPYNEQFF.

The chain has TRBV10-1 and TRBJ2-3; 7 nucleotides line up with TRBD1. J gave up 1 base and V 2 bases, and 0 bases lay outside the gene matches. The CDR3 runs to 14 residues. Germline V gene lookup returns CDR1 WNHNN and CDR2 SYGVQD (reference sequence). The DNA of the CDR3 is TGCGCCAGCAGTGAGGGGACAGGCACAGATACGCAGTATTTT. This sequence encodes CASSEGTGTDTQYF.

This sequence joins TRBV25-1 and TRBJ1-4; D not resolved. Trimming removed 5 bases from V and 4 bases from J, with 8 bases in between. CDR3 length: 13 residues. CDR1 is MGHDK, CDR2 SYGVNS, per germline. The CDR3 reads CASSTPLNEKLFF. The CDR3 nucleotides are TGTGCCAGCAGTACTCCCCTTAATGAAAAACTGTTTTTT.

The rearrangement uses TRBV30 and TRBJ2-5; D is undetermined. Germline V gene lookup returns CDR1 GTSNPN and CDR2 SVGIG (reference sequence). The CDR3 sequence is 15 residues long. The germline V and J ends were trimmed by 3 bases and 1 base, with 15 bases remaining between them. CDR3 sequence: CAWRSLVPPQETQYF. Written as DNA, the CDR3 is TGTGCCTGGAGGTCATTGGTCCCGCCCCAAGAGACCCAGTACTTC.